The 18 T cell receptor beta chains given below trace back to one sample, sequenced in a study of blood T cell repertoires in COVID-19. The assay was immunoSEQ multiplex PCR, and TCRdb's table has in-frame clones only and misses some. Of under 350,000 clones in the sample, under 90% were seen once. Sequenced sample: PBMCs or T cells enriched from blood (not recorded which). These receptor sequences come from a woman aged 55-70 years who had recovered from COVID-19.

Only one count was recorded for this clone. V and J are TRBV10-3 and TRBJ2-3; a weak D match, TRBD1 (6 bases). The V gene's germline CDR1 is ENHRY and CDR2 SYGVKD. CDR3 length: 16 amino acids. V lost 0 bases and J lost 4, with 14 bases in between. The CDR3: CAISESGARGADTQYF. CDR3 DNA: TGTGCCATCAGTGAGTCGGGGGCCCGAGGGGCAGATACGCAGTATTTT.

The chain links TRBV6-2 or TRBV6-3 to TRBJ2-4, with a possible D match to TRBD1 (5 bases). Germline V gives CDR1 MNHEY, CDR2 SVGEGT. The V end lost 0 bases, the J end lost 0 bases, and 12 bases lay between the germline ends. The CDR3 has 17 amino acids. The CDR3 region is CASSYSDRALAKNIQYF. The DNA of the CDR3 is TGTGCCAGCAGTTACTCCGACAGAGCATTAGCCAAAAACATTCAGTACTTC.

The V gene is TRBV9, the J gene TRBJ1-4, with 10 nucleotides matching TRBD1. The V gene's germline CDR1 is SGDLS and CDR2 YYNGEE. The CDR3 length is 16 residues. J gave up 4 bases and V 3 bases, and 6 bases lay outside the gene matches. CDR3 protein: CASSAPGQGFNEKLFF. Written as DNA, the CDR3 is TGTGCCAGCAGCGCGCCGGGACAGGGGTTTAATGAAAAACTGTTTTTT.

The chain couples TRBV6-4 to TRBJ2-2, with D perhaps matching TRBD1 (5 bases). V was trimmed by 6 bases and J by 4 bases, leaving 9 bases between them. There are 13 residues in the CDR3. CDR1 MRHNA and CDR2 SNTAGT come from the germline V gene. The CDR3 spells CASRGPGTGELFF. The CDR3 DNA follows: TGTGCCAGCAGGGGGCCGGGCACCGGGGAGCTGTTTTTT.

The rearrangement joins TRBV6-5 to TRBJ1-2; D ambiguous. V shed 6 bases and J shed 6 bases, with 11 bases lying between them. The CDR3 runs to 12 residues. Per germline, CDR1 MNHEY and CDR2 SVGAGI. CDR3 in DNA: TGTGCCAGCAGGGCCGCAGTCCATGGCTACACCTTC. Its translation: CASRAAVHGYTF.

The rearrangement uses TRBV9 and TRBJ2-1, with D possibly TRBD2 on 6 matching bases. The CDR3 loop spans 15 amino acids. The V and J ends lost 0 bases and 7 bases respectively, with 14 bases between them. CDR1 is SGDLS and CDR2 is YYNGEE in the germline V gene. The CDR3 is CASSVVGGGGNEQFF. The CDR3 DNA sequence: TGTGCCAGCAGCGTAGTTGGGGGAGGAGGGAATGAGCAGTTCTTC.

This clone has a handful of counts. The V and J genes are TRBV3-1 (or the pseudogene TRBV3-2) and TRBJ2-7; TRBD2 matches 14 bases. Unmatched junction bases numbered 4, after V lost 3 bases and J lost 0 bases. This CDR3 contains 17 residues. The germline gives CDR1 LGHDT, CDR2 YNNKEL (reference sequence). In DNA, the CDR3 is TGTGCCAGCAGCCACGCTGGGACTAGCGGGAGCTCCTACGAGCAGTACTTC. Its translation: CASSHAGTSGSSYEQYF.

The CDR3, as DNA: TGTGCCAGCAAAGACAGGGGGACTGAAGCTTTCTTT. Amino acid sequence: CASKDRGTEAFF. V gene TRBV6-6 combines with J gene TRBJ1-1; TRBD1 matches 9 bases. J gave up 5 bases and V 7 bases, and 2 bases lay outside the gene matches. CDR3 size: 12 residues. Germline loops: CDR1 MNHNY, CDR2 SVGAGI (reference sequence).

This CDR3 reads CASSPDGRNEQFF. The DNA for the CDR3 is TGTGCCAGCAGCCCCGATGGCCGAAATGAGCAGTTCTTC. This chain connects TRBV11-2 to TRBJ2-1; no definite D call. From germline, CDR1 is SGHAT and CDR2 FQNNGV. V shed 5 bases and J shed 7 bases, with 12 bases lying between them. The CDR3 loop spans 13 amino acids. Complete variable domain (other parts from reference TRBV11-2 and TRBJ2-1): EAGVAQSPRYKIIEKRQSVAFWCNPISGHATLYWYQQILGQGPKLLIQFQNNGVVDDSQLPKDRFSAERLKGVDSTLKIQPAKLEDSAVYLCASSPDGRNEQFFGPGTRLTVL.

The chain couples TRBV5-1 to TRBJ2-1; D is ambiguous. CDR3 length: 15 amino acids. V lost 4 bases and J 0 bases, leaving 11 bases between the germline ends. The germline CDR1 and CDR2 sequences are SGHRS and YFSETQ. CDR3 residues: CASSTQAPSYNEQFF. In nucleotides, the CDR3 is TGCGCCAGCAGCACCCAAGCCCCCTCCTACAATGAGCAGTTCTTC.

The genes are TRBV5-4 and TRBJ2-7, with 7 bases that match TRBD2. CDR3 length: 15 amino acids. CDR1 SGHNT and CDR2 YYREEE come from the germline V gene (reference sequence). V was clipped by 1 base and J by 2 bases; unmatched bases: 6. Here the CDR3 DNA reads TGTGCCAGCAGCTTGATAGGCGGGAGCACCTACGAGCAGTACTTC. This translates into CASSLIGGSTYEQYF.

The chain is built from TRBV2 and TRBJ2-5; 10 nucleotides line up with TRBD2. Germline loops: CDR1 SNHLY, CDR2 FYNNEI. The CDR3 has 16 residues. With V trimmed by 2 bases and J by 5 bases, 8 bases remained unmatched. The CDR3 DNA reads as TGTGCCAGCAGTGAATGGGCTAGCGGGGGCTCGGAGACCCAGTACTTC. Residues: CASSEWASGGSETQYF.

The gene calls are TRBV7-9 and TRBJ1-3; 7 bases map to TRBD1. The CDR3 length is 14 residues. The ends lost 5 bases at V and 0 bases at J; junction bases unmatched: 1. Germline V gene sequence: CDR1 SEHNR, CDR2 FQNEAQ (reference sequence). CDR3 loop: CASSRDSSGNTIYF. CDR3 DNA sequence: TGTGCCAGCAGCCGGGACAGCTCTGGAAACACCATATATTTT.

The chain combines TRBV10-3 with TRBJ2-2; 7 nucleotides match TRBD1. The germline CDR1 and CDR2 sequences are ENHRY and SYGVKD. The trim removed 6 bases at V and 3 bases at J, leaving 7 bases unmatched. This CDR3 is 15 amino acids long. The CDR3 is CAIRLRQGDTGELFF. The CDR3 DNA reads TGTGCCATCAGGCTCCGACAGGGTGACACCGGGGAGCTGTTTTTT.

This chain links TRBV5-4 with TRBJ2-1; TRBD2 matches at 7 bases. CDR3 length equals 15 residues. Looked up from germline, CDR1 is SGHNT and CDR2 is YYREEE (reference sequence). V was clipped by 3 bases and J by 3 bases; unmatched bases: 6. CDR3 bases: TGTGCCAGCAGCTGGGGGGGACTGAACTACAATGAGCAGTTCTTC. As protein: CASSWGGLNYNEQFF.

The genes are TRBV2 and TRBJ1-5; D not resolved. Germline-derived CDR1 and CDR2 are SNHLY and FYNNEI. This CDR3 is built from 12 residues. The germline V and J ends were trimmed by 6 bases and 7 bases, with 10 bases remaining between them. The CDR3 region has the DNA TGTGCCAGCAGCGGGGTTAGGCAGCCCCAGCATTTT. Amino acid sequence: CASSGVRQPQHF.

The chain joins TRBV3-1 (or the pseudogene TRBV3-2) to TRBJ2-2; TRBD1 is a possible D gene (6 bases). The CDR3 is 15 amino acids. Between the trimmed V and J ends, which lost 1 base and 7 bases, there was a span of 13 bases. In germline, CDR1 is LGHDT, CDR2 YNNKEL (reference sequence). CDR3 nucleotides: TGTGCCAGCAGCCAAGTTACAGGGTTAGTCGGGGAGCTGTTTTTT. Translation gives CASSQVTGLVGELFF.

The sample holds one count of this clone. This sequence joins TRBV24-1 and TRBJ1-2; D unresolved. The CDR3 contains 15 residues. Trimming shortened V by 3 bases and J by 3 bases, and 13 bases separated the two germline ends. Looked up from germline, CDR1 is KGHDR and CDR2 is SFDVKD. This CDR3 is CATSDPLVGDYGYTF. The CDR3 nucleotides read TGTGCCACCAGTGATCCCCTCGTGGGCGACTATGGCTACACCTTC.